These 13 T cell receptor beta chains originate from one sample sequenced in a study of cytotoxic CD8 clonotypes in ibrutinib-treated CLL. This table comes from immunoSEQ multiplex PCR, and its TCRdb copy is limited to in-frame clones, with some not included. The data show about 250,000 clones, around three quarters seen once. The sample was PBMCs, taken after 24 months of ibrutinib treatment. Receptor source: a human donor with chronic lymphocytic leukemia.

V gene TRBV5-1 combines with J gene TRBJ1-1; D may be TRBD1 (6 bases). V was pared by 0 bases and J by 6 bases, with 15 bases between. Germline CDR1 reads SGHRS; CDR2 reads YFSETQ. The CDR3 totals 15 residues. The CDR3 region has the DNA TGCGCCAGCAGCTTGGACGGGGGGCAGGTTGCTGAAGCTTTCTTT. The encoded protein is CASSLDGGQVAEAFF.

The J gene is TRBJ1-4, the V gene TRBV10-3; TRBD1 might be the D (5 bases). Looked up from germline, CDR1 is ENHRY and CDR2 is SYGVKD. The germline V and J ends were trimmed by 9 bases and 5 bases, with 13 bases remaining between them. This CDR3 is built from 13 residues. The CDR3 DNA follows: TGTGCCATAGGGCGGGACCGGAATGAAAAACTGTTTTTT. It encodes CAIGRDRNEKLFF.

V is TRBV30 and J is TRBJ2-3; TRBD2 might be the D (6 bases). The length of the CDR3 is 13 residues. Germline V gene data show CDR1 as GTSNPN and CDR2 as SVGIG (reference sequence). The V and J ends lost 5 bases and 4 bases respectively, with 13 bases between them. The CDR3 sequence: CAWGAGGADTQYF. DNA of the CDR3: TGTGCCTGGGGGGCCGGGGGTGCAGATACGCAGTATTTT.

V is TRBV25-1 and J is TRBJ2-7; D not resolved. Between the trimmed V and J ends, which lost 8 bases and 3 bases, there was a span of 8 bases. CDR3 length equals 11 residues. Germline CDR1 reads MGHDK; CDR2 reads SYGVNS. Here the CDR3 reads CASQYFYEQYF. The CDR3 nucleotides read TGTGCCAGCCAATACTTCTACGAGCAGTACTTC.

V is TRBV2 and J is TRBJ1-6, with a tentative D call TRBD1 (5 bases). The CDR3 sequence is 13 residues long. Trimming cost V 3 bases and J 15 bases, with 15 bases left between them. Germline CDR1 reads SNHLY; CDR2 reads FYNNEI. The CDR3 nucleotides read TGTGCCAGCAGTGATGGGGCAGGGACGGTCCTCCACTTT. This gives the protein CASSDGAGTVLHF.

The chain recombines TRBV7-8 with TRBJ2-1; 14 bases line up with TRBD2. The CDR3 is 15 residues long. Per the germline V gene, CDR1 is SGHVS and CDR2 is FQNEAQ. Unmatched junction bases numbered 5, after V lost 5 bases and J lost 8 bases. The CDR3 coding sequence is TGTGCCAGCAGCCGTGGGACTAGCGGGAGTTATGAGCAGTTCTTC. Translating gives CASSRGTSGSYEQFF.

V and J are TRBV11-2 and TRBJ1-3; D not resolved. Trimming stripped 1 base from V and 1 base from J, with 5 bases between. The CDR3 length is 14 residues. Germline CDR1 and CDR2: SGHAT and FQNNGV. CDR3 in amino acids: CASSLANSGNTIYF. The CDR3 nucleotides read TGTGCCAGCAGCTTAGCCAATTCTGGAAACACCATATATTTT.

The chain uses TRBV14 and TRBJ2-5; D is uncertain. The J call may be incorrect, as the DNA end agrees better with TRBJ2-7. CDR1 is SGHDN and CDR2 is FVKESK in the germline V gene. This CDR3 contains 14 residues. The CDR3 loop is CASSQTSVSYEQYF. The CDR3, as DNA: TGTGCCAGCAGCCAGACGAGCGTTTCCTACGAGCAGTACTTC.

As DNA, the CDR3 is TGTGCCAGTAGTATAGATCGGGGTGGGGAGACCCAGTACTTC. It is translated as CASSIDRGGETQYF. The chain employs TRBV19 and TRBJ2-5, with D perhaps matching TRBD2 (5 bases). The CDR3 totals 14 residues. Trimming took 0 bases from V and 5 from J, leaving 10 bases between them. Germline lookup yields CDR1 LNHDA and CDR2 SQIVND (reference sequence).

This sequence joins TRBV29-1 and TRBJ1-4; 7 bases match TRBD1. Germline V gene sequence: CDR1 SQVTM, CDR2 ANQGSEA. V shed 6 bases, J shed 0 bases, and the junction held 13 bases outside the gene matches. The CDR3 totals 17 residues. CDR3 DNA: TGCAGCGTGGCGGGACAGCCCTCTCCTGCAACTAATGAAAAACTGTTTTTT. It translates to CSVAGQPSPATNEKLFF.

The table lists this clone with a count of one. This CDR3 is CASSLGSSAYNEQFF. The CDR3 nucleotides are TGTGCCAGCAGCTTAGGAAGTAGCGCCTACAATGAGCAGTTCTTC. The V and J genes are TRBV11-3 and TRBJ2-1; the D gene is possibly TRBD2 (5 bases). Germline lookup yields CDR1 SGHNT and CDR2 YENEEA. This CDR3 has 15 residues. V was shortened by 1 base and J by 2 bases, with 9 bases between the two germline ends. The full variable domain, rest sourced from reference TRBV11-3 and TRBJ2-1, is EAGVVQSPRYKIIEKKQPVAFWCNPISGHNTLYWYLQNLGQGPELLIRYENEEAVDDSQLPKDRFSAERLKGVDSTLKIQPAELGDSAVYLCASSLGSSAYNEQFFGPGTRLTVL.

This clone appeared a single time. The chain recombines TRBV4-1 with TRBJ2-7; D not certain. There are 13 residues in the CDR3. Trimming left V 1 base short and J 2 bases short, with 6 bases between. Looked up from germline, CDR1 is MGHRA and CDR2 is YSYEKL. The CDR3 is CASSQAETYEQYF. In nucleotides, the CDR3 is TGCGCCAGCAGCCAAGCAGAGACCTACGAGCAGTACTTC.

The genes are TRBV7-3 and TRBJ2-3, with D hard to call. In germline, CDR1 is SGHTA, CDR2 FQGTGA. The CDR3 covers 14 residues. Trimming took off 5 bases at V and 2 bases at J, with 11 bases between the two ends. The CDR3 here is CASSTAQNTDTQYF. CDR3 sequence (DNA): TGTGCCAGCAGCACGGCACAAAACACAGATACGCAGTATTTT.